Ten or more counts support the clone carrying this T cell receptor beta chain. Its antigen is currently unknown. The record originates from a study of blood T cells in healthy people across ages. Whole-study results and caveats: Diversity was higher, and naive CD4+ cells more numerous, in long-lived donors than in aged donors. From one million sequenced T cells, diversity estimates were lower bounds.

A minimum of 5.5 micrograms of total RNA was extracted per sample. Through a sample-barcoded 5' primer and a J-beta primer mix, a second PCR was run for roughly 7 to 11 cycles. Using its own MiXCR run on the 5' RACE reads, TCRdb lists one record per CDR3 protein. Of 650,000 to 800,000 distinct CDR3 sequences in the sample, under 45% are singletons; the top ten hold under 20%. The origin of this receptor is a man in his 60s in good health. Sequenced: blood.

CDR3 nucleotide sequence: TGTGCCAGCAGCTTACCCCTAGCGGGTGGAGAGACCCAGTACTTC. Translating it yields CASSLPLAGGETQYF. V is TRBV7-2 and J is TRBJ2-5, with TRBD2 identical over 8 bases. Per the germline V gene, CDR1 is SGHTA and CDR2 is FQGNSA. This CDR3 has 15 residues. The V and J ends lost 2 bases and 4 bases, in that order; junction bases with no gene match: 6.